Listed below are T cell receptor beta chains from one sample, sequenced in a study of metastatic and nonmetastatic thyroid tumors. TCRdb recomputed clones from the PCR reads via MiXCR. The data hold under 20,000 clones, with 30% to 35% observed a single time. The sequenced material came from tumor tissue. The source is a male donor with papillary thyroid cancer or a benign thyroid nodule (not recorded which). Some clones in this sample may be carry-over from other donors' samples. Each CDR3 is given with its conserved first and last residue. Each record gives: J gene, D gene, V gene, clone size, CDR3 DNA, CDR3 protein. The D gene is left open where the match is weak. Clone size is not always given. Where it is, it says once, few, many or a class for expanded clones.

j_gene: TRBJ2-3; d_gene: TRBD2; v_gene: TRBV5-1; abundance: -; CDR3nt: TGCGCCAGCAGCCAAGGGGCTAGCGGGAGCACAGATACGCAGTATTTT; CDR3aa: CASSQGASGSTDTQYF
j_gene: TRBJ1-5; d_gene: TRBD1; v_gene: TRBV24-1; abundance: -; CDR3nt: TGTGCCACCAGTGATTCAGACAGGGGTCAGCCCCAGCATTTT; CDR3aa: CATSDSDRGQPQHF
j_gene: TRBJ2-3; d_gene: TRBD2; v_gene: TRBV7-2; abundance: few; CDR3nt: TGTGCCAGCAGCTTAGGGCTAGCGGGAGGGCGGAGCACAGATACGCAGTATTTT; CDR3aa: CASSLGLAGGRSTDTQYF
j_gene: TRBJ1-1; d_gene: -; v_gene: TRBV6-1; abundance: few; CDR3nt: TGTGCCAGCACCAGAAAGACAGGGAACACTGAAGCTTTCTTT; CDR3aa: CASTRKTGNTEAFF
j_gene: TRBJ2-1; d_gene: TRBD2; v_gene: TRBV6-5; abundance: -; CDR3nt: TGTGCCAGCATCCCCGGGACTAGCGGGGGGTTATCCTACAATGAGCAGTTCTTC; CDR3aa: CASIPGTSGGLSYNEQFF
j_gene: TRBJ2-7; d_gene: -; v_gene: TRBV5-1; abundance: medium-sized; CDR3nt: TGCGCCAGCAGCCCGGGACTTCCCGTCACCTCCTACGAGCAGTACTTC; CDR3aa: CASSPGLPVTSYEQYF
j_gene: TRBJ1-1; d_gene: TRBD1; v_gene: TRBV7-8; abundance: many; CDR3nt: TGTGCCAGCAGCTTTAGGACAGGGTCAGAAGCTTTCTTT; CDR3aa: CASSFRTGSEAFF
j_gene: TRBJ2-5; d_gene: -; v_gene: TRBV27; abundance: few; CDR3nt: TGTGCCACCAGTTTATCGGGTTTAGCGATGGATACCCAGTACTTC; CDR3aa: CATSLSGLAMDTQYF
j_gene: TRBJ1-2; d_gene: TRBD1; v_gene: TRBV6-1; abundance: medium-sized; CDR3nt: TGTGCCAGCGGCTCCGGAGGGGGCGACTATGGCTACACCTTC; CDR3aa: CASGSGGGDYGYTF
j_gene: TRBJ1-1; d_gene: -; v_gene: TRBV25-1; abundance: few; CDR3nt: TGTGCCAGCAGGCCGCAGGGACCCACTGAAGCTTTCTTT; CDR3aa: CASRPQGPTEAFF
j_gene: TRBJ2-2; d_gene: TRBD1; v_gene: TRBV5-1; abundance: many; CDR3nt: TGCGCCAGCAGCACAGACGGACAGGGGGCCGCCGGGGAGCTGTTTTTT; CDR3aa: CASSTDGQGAAGELFF
j_gene: TRBJ2-3; d_gene: -; v_gene: TRBV7-9; abundance: many; CDR3nt: TGTGCCAGCAGCTTTAAGGGGATCACAGATACGCAGTATTTT; CDR3aa: CASSFKGITDTQYF
j_gene: TRBJ2-7; d_gene: -; v_gene: TRBV4-1; abundance: -; CDR3nt: TGCGCCAGCAGCCAATCGGTCCATTTTGACGAGCAGTACTTC; CDR3aa: CASSQSVHFDEQYF
j_gene: TRBJ2-4; d_gene: -; v_gene: TRBV3-1; abundance: few; CDR3nt: TGTGCCAGTAGCCAATGGGGAACCAAAAACATTCAGTACTTC; CDR3aa: CASSQWGTKNIQYF
j_gene: TRBJ2-1; d_gene: -; v_gene: TRBV5-6; abundance: -; CDR3nt: TGTGCCAGCAGCTTGGGGTTAAGCAATGATCAGTTCTTC; CDR3aa: CASSLGLSNDQFF
j_gene: TRBJ2-3; d_gene: TRBD2; v_gene: TRBV5-6; abundance: many; CDR3nt: TGTGCCAGCAGCACCAGGACTAGCGGGACCCTCACAGATACGCAGTATTTT; CDR3aa: CASSTRTSGTLTDTQYF
j_gene: TRBJ1-1; d_gene: TRBD1; v_gene: TRBV3-1; abundance: many; CDR3nt: TGTGCCAGCAGCCGCTCGGGACAGGGGAACACTGAAGCTTTCTTT; CDR3aa: CASSRSGQGNTEAFF
j_gene: TRBJ1-6; d_gene: TRBD1; v_gene: TRBV18; abundance: many; CDR3nt: TGTGCCAGCTCACCGGGACAGAACTCACCCCTCCACTTT; CDR3aa: CASSPGQNSPLHF
j_gene: TRBJ2-3; d_gene: -; v_gene: TRBV20-1; abundance: few; CDR3nt: TGCAGTTCTATGGAGGGAGGTGAGGATACGCAGTATTTT; CDR3aa: CSSMEGGEDTQYF
j_gene: TRBJ1-1; d_gene: -; v_gene: TRBV27; abundance: many; CDR3nt: TGTGCCAGCAGTTTAACGGGGGCGACGGCTTTCTTT; CDR3aa: CASSLTGATAFF
j_gene: TRBJ1-2; d_gene: -; v_gene: TRBV11-2; abundance: -; CDR3nt: TGTGCCAGCAGCCCCCACCGACCGGGGAGAAGCTATGGCTACACCTTC; CDR3aa: CASSPHRPGRSYGYTF
j_gene: TRBJ2-7; d_gene: TRBD1; v_gene: TRBV28; abundance: few; CDR3nt: TGTGCCAGCAGCTTCCGGGACGGGACAGCCTACGAGCAGTACTTC; CDR3aa: CASSFRDGTAYEQYF
j_gene: TRBJ2-1; d_gene: -; v_gene: TRBV9; abundance: -; CDR3nt: TGTGCCAGCAGCGCGGGGGCCCTGGGGCACTGTGGGGATTACAATGAGCAGTTCTTC; CDR3aa: CASSAGALGHCGDYNEQFF
j_gene: TRBJ2-3; d_gene: -; v_gene: TRBV12-3/TRBV12-4; abundance: medium-sized; CDR3nt: TGTGCCAGCAGTTTATCAACGGATACGCAGTATTTT; CDR3aa: CASSLSTDTQYF
j_gene: TRBJ2-3; d_gene: TRBD2; v_gene: TRBV20-1; abundance: many; CDR3nt: TGCAGTGCTATAACCAGCGGGACTAACACAGATACGCAGTATTTT; CDR3aa: CSAITSGTNTDTQYF
j_gene: TRBJ2-7; d_gene: -; v_gene: TRBV29-1; abundance: medium-sized; CDR3nt: TGCAGCGTTGAAGATCGGGTATCCTACGAGCAGTACTTC; CDR3aa: CSVEDRVSYEQYF
j_gene: TRBJ2-2; d_gene: -; v_gene: TRBV27; abundance: many; CDR3nt: TGTGCCAGCTACCCTTCATGGGAAAACGGGGAGCTGTTTTTT; CDR3aa: CASYPSWENGELFF
j_gene: TRBJ2-1; d_gene: TRBD2; v_gene: TRBV20-1; abundance: -; CDR3nt: TGCAGTGCTGGAGCGGGGGGAGTCAATGAGCAGTTCTTC; CDR3aa: CSAGAGGVNEQFF
j_gene: TRBJ2-7; d_gene: -; v_gene: TRBV14; abundance: -; CDR3nt: TGTGCCAGCAGCCCGACAAAGAACCCCTACGAGCAGTACTTC; CDR3aa: CASSPTKNPYEQYF
j_gene: TRBJ2-5; d_gene: TRBD2; v_gene: TRBV20-1; abundance: -; CDR3nt: TGCAGTGCTAGAGAATTCGGAGTAGCGGGAAAGAGAGAGACCCAGTACTTC; CDR3aa: CSAREFGVAGKRETQYF
j_gene: TRBJ2-7; d_gene: TRBD1; v_gene: TRBV24-1; abundance: -; CDR3nt: TGTGCCACTAGCGTACAGGGGTTAATCGAGCAGTACTTT; CDR3aa: CATSVQGLIEQYF
j_gene: TRBJ1-2; d_gene: TRBD1; v_gene: TRBV18; abundance: -; CDR3nt: TGTGCCAGCTCACCACCGGACAGGCTGAACTATGGCTACACCTTC; CDR3aa: CASSPPDRLNYGYTF
j_gene: TRBJ1-5; d_gene: -; v_gene: TRBV6-5; abundance: many; CDR3nt: TGTGCCAGCAGTTACCTTGGGACGGGGGAGAGCAATCAGCCCCAGCATTTT; CDR3aa: CASSYLGTGESNQPQHF
j_gene: TRBJ2-2; d_gene: -; v_gene: TRBV6-1; abundance: many; CDR3nt: TGTGCCAGCAGTGGATCCGTTCGGTCGGGTCCCACCGGGGAGCTGTTTTTT; CDR3aa: CASSGSVRSGPTGELFF
j_gene: TRBJ2-3; d_gene: TRBD1; v_gene: TRBV19; abundance: many; CDR3nt: TGTGCCAGTAGTATAACAGGGGCAGGTCGCACAGATACGCAGTATTTT; CDR3aa: CASSITGAGRTDTQYF
j_gene: TRBJ1-2; d_gene: TRBD1; v_gene: TRBV7-9; abundance: few; CDR3nt: TGTGCCAGCAGCTTAGGGACAGGGGGCAACTATGGCTACACCTTC; CDR3aa: CASSLGTGGNYGYTF
j_gene: TRBJ2-3; d_gene: TRBD1; v_gene: TRBV2; abundance: -; CDR3nt: TGTGCCAGCACCCCTGGGACAGGGCCAGATACGCAGTATTTT; CDR3aa: CASTPGTGPDTQYF
j_gene: TRBJ2-5; d_gene: -; v_gene: TRBV5-1; abundance: many; CDR3nt: TGCGCCAGCAGCCCAGGGGGGGGTACAGAGACCCAGTACTTC; CDR3aa: CASSPGGGTETQYF
j_gene: TRBJ2-7; d_gene: -; v_gene: TRBV5-1; abundance: once; CDR3nt: TGCGCCAGCAGCTTGGGCAGTAGCAACGAGCAGTACTTC; CDR3aa: CASSLGSSNEQYF
j_gene: TRBJ2-7; d_gene: -; v_gene: TRBV13; abundance: -; CDR3nt: TGTGCCAGCAGCTCGCGGACAGCCTACGAGCAGTACTTC; CDR3aa: CASSSRTAYEQYF
j_gene: TRBJ2-1; d_gene: TRBD2; v_gene: TRBV20-1; abundance: -; CDR3nt: TGCAGTGCTAGAGACTCCGGGACTAGCGGCCGCGGTGAGCAGTTCTTC; CDR3aa: CSARDSGTSGRGEQFF
j_gene: TRBJ1-1; d_gene: -; v_gene: TRBV5-1; abundance: -; CDR3nt: TGCGCCAGCAGCTTGGAGGAGGGGATGAACACTGAAGCTTTCTTT; CDR3aa: CASSLEEGMNTEAFF